Sequencing of this T cell receptor (beta chain) was carried out in a study of blood T cells in healthy people across ages. Turning to the study itself: There was about one barcoded beta molecule captured by template switching per two T cells.

The CDR3 extends over 13 amino acids. V was cut by 3 bases and J by 6 bases, with 15 bases left in between. From germline, CDR1 is DFQATT and CDR2 SNEGSKA (reference sequence). Each sample yielded at least 6 million isolated PBMCs. PCR was performed a second time for about 7 to 11 cycles using a sample-barcoded 5' primer and a J-beta primer mix. TCRdb used MiXCR to reprocess the 5' RACE reads, holding one entry per CDR3 protein. The data contain about 670,000 distinct CDR3 sequences, around 41% of them seen just once; the ten biggest clones take up about 32%. The receptor's source is a man older than 75 in good health. The chain joins TRBV20-1 to TRBJ2-7, with D uncertain. Sequenced material: blood. This chain's CDR3 is CSASPHVKGEQYF. DNA for the CDR3: TGCAGTGCTAGCCCCCACGTGAAAGGCGAGCAGTACTTC.